Presented here are 2 T cell receptor beta chains from one specimen sequenced in a study of T cell responses to AZD1222 COVID-19 vaccine. Method: immunoSEQ multiplex PCR; TCRdb's copy keeps in-frame clones and lacks some. The sample lists fewer than 200,000 clones, 75% to 90% occurring once. Sequences were derived from peripheral blood, sampled on day 0 of AZD1222 vaccination. Receptors were obtained from an adult in good health.

The chain recombines TRBV6-4 with TRBJ1-5; 7 bases align to TRBD1. This CDR3 has 20 amino acids. The V gene end was trimmed by 0 bases and the J gene end by 1 base; junction bases not matched to a gene: 15. Germline CDR1 and CDR2: MRHNA and SNTAGT. CDR3 DNA sequence: TGTGCCAGCAGTGACTCTAGGGGACAGCTCCAAACACACAGCAATCAGCCCCAGCATTTT. Translation: CASSDSRGQLQTHSNQPQHF.

This clone was observed once. This chain connects TRBV19 to TRBJ1-1; D is perhaps TRBD1 (6 bases). Germline CDR1 reads LNHDA; CDR2 reads SQIVND (reference sequence). This CDR3 contains 12 residues. Trimming removed 6 bases at V and 7 bases at J, with 12 bases between. CDR3 sequence: CASRQGQREAFF. For the CDR3, the DNA is TGTGCCAGTAGGCAGGGGCAGCGTGAAGCTTTCTTT.